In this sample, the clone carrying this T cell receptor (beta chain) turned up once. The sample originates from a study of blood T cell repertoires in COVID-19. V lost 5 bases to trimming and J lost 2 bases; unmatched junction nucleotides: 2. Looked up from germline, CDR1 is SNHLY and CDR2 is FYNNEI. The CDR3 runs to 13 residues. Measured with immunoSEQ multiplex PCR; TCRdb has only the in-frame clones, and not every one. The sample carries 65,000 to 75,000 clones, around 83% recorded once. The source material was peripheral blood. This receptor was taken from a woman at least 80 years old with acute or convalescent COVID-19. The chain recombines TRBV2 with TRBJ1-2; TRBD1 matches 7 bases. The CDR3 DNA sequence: TGTGCCAGCAGTTACAGGGGAAACTATGGCTACACCTTC. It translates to CASSYRGNYGYTF.